The 15 T cell receptor beta chains given below trace back to one sample, sequenced in a study of cytomegalovirus exposure and HLA in healthy donors. PCR primers comprised 60 Vbeta and 13 Jbeta primers. Sequenced by immunoSEQ multiplex PCR; TCRdb stores in-frame clones only, minus some. The sample carries some 150,000 clones, roughly 82% recorded once. The specimen sequenced was PBMCs. These receptors all stem from a man under 40 in good health and CMV-seronegative.

The chain recombines TRBV28 with TRBJ2-5; 7 bases align to TRBD2. CDR1 and CDR2 (germline): MDHEN, SYDVKM. V gave up 10 bases and J gave up 5 bases; unmatched junction bases: 16. The CDR3 is 15 residues long. The CDR3 DNA is TGTGCCACCCAGGGACTAAATGGGGTCAGGGAGACCCAGTACTTC. This gives the protein CATQGLNGVRETQYF.

Remarks on this clone: Within the sample, other DNA sequences also encode this same CDR3. The chain has TRBV30 and TRBJ2-3; maybe TRBD2 (5 bases). There are 13 residues in the CDR3. Trimming removed 1 base from V and 1 base from J, with 6 bases in between. Per germline, CDR1 GTSNPN and CDR2 SVGIG (reference sequence). This CDR3 reads CAWSGGRTDTQYF. In DNA form, the CDR3 reads TGTGCCTGGAGTGGCGGGCGCACAGATACGCAGTATTTT. Together with reference TRBV30 and TRBJ2-3, the CDR3 gives the full variable domain: SQTIHQWPATLVQPVGSPLSLECTVEGTSNPNLYWYRQAAGRGLQLLFYSVGIGQISSEVPQNLSASRPQDRQFILSSKKLLLSDSGFYLCAWSGGRTDTQYFGPGTRLTVL.

This clone has just one count. The rearrangement uses TRBV10-1 and TRBJ2-7, with D possibly being TRBD1 (6 bases). The germline V gene encodes CDR1 WNHNN and CDR2 SYGVQD (reference sequence). The CDR3 runs to 13 residues. Trimming left V 3 bases short and J 6 bases short, with 12 bases between. The CDR3 region is CASSDSRGGEQYF. The CDR3 DNA sequence: TGCGCCAGCAGTGATTCCAGGGGCGGCGAGCAGTACTTC.

V is TRBV5-1 and J is TRBJ1-3; D ambiguous. The CDR3 has 15 residues. Germline V lookup: CDR1 SGHRS, CDR2 YFSETQ. Trimming took off 1 base at V and 2 bases at J, with 10 bases between the two ends. CDR3 bases: TGCGCCAGCAGCTTGATGTCGAGTACTGGAAACACCATATATTTT. Translation: CASSLMSSTGNTIYF.

The chain links TRBV7-8 to TRBJ2-3; 12 nucleotides line up with TRBD2. Trimming took 5 bases from V and 9 from J; bases not matched to a gene: 9. This CDR3 spans 15 amino acids. Germline V gene data show CDR1 as SGHVS and CDR2 as FQNEAQ. DNA of the CDR3: TGTGCCAGCAGCAACGGACTAGCGGGACCCGACACGCAGTATTTT. As protein: CASSNGLAGPDTQYF.

The chain couples TRBV21-1 to TRBJ2-1; TRBD2 is the table's D call and was not checked against the DNA. TRBV21-1 is a documented pseudogene. The CDR3 totals 15 residues. The CDR3 DNA reads TGTGCCAGCAGCAAACATCTCCCGGGGTCGGATGAGCAGTTCTTC. The encoded protein is CASSKHLPGSDEQFF.

By share, this clone ranks as medium-sized (0.01 to 0.1%). The chain is built from TRBV29-1 and TRBJ1-2; TRBD1 matches 11 bases. Germline assignment: CDR1 SQVTM and CDR2 ANQGSEA. After removal of 6 bases from V and 2 bases from J, the junction contained 2 bases not matched to a gene. The CDR3 sequence is 13 residues long. The CDR3 is CSVGQGANYGYTF. DNA of the CDR3: TGCAGCGTCGGACAGGGGGCGAACTATGGCTACACCTTC. The full variable domain, rest sourced from reference TRBV29-1 and TRBJ1-2, is SAVISQKPSRDICQRGTSLTIQCQVDSQVTMMFWYRQQPGQSLTLIATANQGSEATYESGFVIDKFPISRPNLTFSTLTVSNMSPEDSSIYLCSVGQGANYGYTFGSGTRLTVV.

The J gene is TRBJ2-5, the V gene TRBV19; 7 bases are a match to TRBD1. The germline CDR1 and CDR2 sequences are LNHDA and SQIVND (reference sequence). V shed 5 bases, J shed 2 bases, and the junction held 8 bases outside the gene matches. This CDR3 spans 15 amino acids. The CDR3 protein is CASSLTGTAQETQYF. In nucleotides, the CDR3 is TGTGCCAGTAGTTTGACCGGGACAGCACAAGAGACCCAGTACTTC.

This chain uses TRBV5-6 with TRBJ2-3; 14 bases match TRBD2. After removal of 4 bases from V and 9 bases from J, the junction contained 10 bases not matched to a gene. The CDR3 length is 16 residues. The germline gives CDR1 SGHDT, CDR2 YYEEEE. CDR3 loop: CASSGATSGGADTQYF. In nucleotides, the CDR3 is TGTGCCAGCAGCGGAGCGACTAGCGGGGGGGCCGACACGCAGTATTTT.

The J gene is TRBJ1-1, the V gene TRBV11-2; D is possibly TRBD1 (6 bases). Germline values: CDR1 SGHAT, CDR2 FQNNGV. With 2 bases removed from V and 4 bases from J, the gap between germline ends came to 11 bases. The CDR3 totals 14 residues. CDR3 coding DNA: TGTGCCAGCAGCTTAATAGGGGGGGGCACTGAAGCTTTCTTT. It encodes CASSLIGGGTEAFF. Combining the CDR3 with reference TRBV11-2 and TRBJ1-1 gives the whole variable domain EAGVAQSPRYKIIEKRQSVAFWCNPISGHATLYWYQQILGQGPKLLIQFQNNGVVDDSQLPKDRFSAERLKGVDSTLKIQPAKLEDSAVYLCASSLIGGGTEAFFGQGTRLTVV.

Details on this clone: The junction does not match germline at one end; this may be a read error. The chain uses TRBV5-4 and TRBJ2-7; 7 bases are a match to TRBD1. CDR1 SGHNT and CDR2 YYREEE come from the germline V gene (reference sequence). The CDR3 is 15 amino acids. DNA of the CDR3: TGTGCCAGCAGCCCAGGACGGCAGGGGGACAGCGAGCGGTACTTC. It codes for CASSPGRQGDSERYF.

This clone appeared once. This chain uses TRBV19 with TRBJ1-1; 7 bases are shared with TRBD1. With V trimmed by 10 bases and J by 0 bases, 5 bases remained unmatched. CDR1 LNHDA and CDR2 SQIVND come from the germline V gene (reference sequence). This CDR3 contains 13 residues. CDR3 amino acids: CAIMGQMNTEAFF. CDR3 in DNA: TGTGCCATCATGGGACAGATGAACACTGAAGCTTTCTTT.

V and J are TRBV7-9 and TRBJ2-7, with 10 nucleotides matching TRBD2. CDR1 SEHNR and CDR2 FQNEAQ come from the germline V gene (reference sequence). V gave up 4 bases and J gave up 2 bases; unmatched junction bases: 5. The CDR3 is 15 residues long. CDR3 nucleotide sequence: TGTGCCAGCAGCTACGGACTAGCGGTTCCCTACGAGCAGTACTTC. Encoded protein: CASSYGLAVPYEQYF.

V gene TRBV5-8 combines with J gene TRBJ1-4, with TRBD1 matching 8 bases. Looked up from germline, CDR1 is SGHTS and CDR2 is YDEGEE. This CDR3 is 15 amino acids long. V trimming: 4 bases; J trimming: 8 bases; junction bases outside the gene matches: 10. In DNA, the CDR3 is TGTGCCAGCAGCCCTACAGGGGGGTTAGGGGAAAAACTGTTTTTT. Translated, it gives CASSPTGGLGEKLFF.

The chain is built from TRBV4-1 and TRBJ1-6, with 8 bases fitting TRBD1. This CDR3 comprises 14 residues. Germline V gives CDR1 MGHRA, CDR2 YSYEKL. The ends lost 7 bases at V and 5 bases at J; junction bases unmatched: 4. The CDR3 DNA reads TGCGCCAGCAACCGACAGGGGAATAATTCACCCCTCCACTTT. It translates to CASNRQGNNSPLHF.